The 7 T cell receptor beta chains reported below all come from one sample, sequenced in a study of shared T cell receptors in the human thymus. Using immunoSEQ multiplex PCR, the repertoire was profiled, and TCRdb retains in-frame clones only, with some absent. The sample includes under 850,000 clones, roughly 90% seen only once; the top ten take around 0.01%. These same records also appear under a second study, on human thymus T cells.

Sequencing used thymocytes. These receptor sequences come from a boy younger than two with a congenital heart defect.

The rearrangement links TRBV5-6 to TRBJ2-5; tentative D call: TRBD1 (5 bases). The CDR3 runs to 15 residues. Trimming left V 0 bases short and J 1 base short, with 10 bases between. Per germline, CDR1 SGHDT and CDR2 YYEEEE. The CDR3 DNA follows: TGTGCCAGCAGCTTGGCCAGGGCCCTCCAAGAGACCCAGTACTTC. It yields the protein CASSLARALQETQYF.

The rearrangement joins TRBV9 to TRBJ2-1, with TRBD2 identical over 9 bases. The CDR3 is 16 residues long. Trimming took 0 bases from V and 6 from J; bases not matched to a gene: 7. Germline values: CDR1 SGDLS, CDR2 YYNGEE. CDR3 loop: CASSVVPSGIFNEQFF. The CDR3 DNA follows: TGTGCCAGCAGCGTAGTCCCTAGCGGGATTTTCAATGAGCAGTTCTTC.

The chain recombines TRBV5-4 with TRBJ2-5; 8 positions agree with TRBD2. V lost 4 bases, J lost 5 bases, and 13 bases stayed unmatched. The length of the CDR3 is 16 residues. CDR1 is SGHNT and CDR2 is YYREEE in the germline V gene (reference sequence). The CDR3 region is CASSTGRGALGETQYF. The CDR3 DNA reads as TGTGCCAGCAGCACCGGGCGGGGGGCGCTGGGGGAGACCCAGTACTTC.

This chain uses TRBV7-4 with TRBJ2-5; D is perhaps TRBD2 (6 bases). Germline loops: CDR1 SGHVT, CDR2 SQSDAQ. This CDR3 is built from 13 residues. Trimming cost V 3 bases and J 3 bases, with 8 bases left between them. DNA of the CDR3: TGTGCCAGCAGCTTCCGCGGGAAAGAGACCCAGTACTTC. This translates into CASSFRGKETQYF.

This clone was seen a single time. CDR3 sequence (DNA): TGTGCCAGCAGCCCTACGTCCCGAGGGGGACACACAAAGGGAACAGATACGCAGTATTTT. Its translation is CASSPTSRGGHTKGTDTQYF. This chain connects TRBV14 to TRBJ2-3; D might be TRBD1 (6 bases). Germline CDR1 reads SGHDN; CDR2 reads FVKESK. V lost 4 bases and J 3 bases, leaving 29 bases between the germline ends. The CDR3 contains 20 residues.

The V gene is TRBV4-3, the J gene TRBJ2-1; 7 nucleotides match TRBD2. The CDR3 is 15 residues long. V gave up 0 bases and J gave up 5 bases; unmatched junction bases: 4. Germline V gene lookup returns CDR1 LGHNA and CDR2 YSLEER. CDR3 nucleotides: TGCGCCAGCAGCCAAGATTGGGAGGGGCACAATGAGCAGTTCTTC. Amino acids: CASSQDWEGHNEQFF.

The chain has TRBV30 and TRBJ2-1, with 8 bases aligning to TRBD2. This CDR3 comprises 15 residues. Germline V gene lookup returns CDR1 GTSNPN and CDR2 SVGIG (reference sequence). The trim removed 8 bases at V and 3 bases at J, leaving 12 bases unmatched. The CDR3 loop is CATKTRGLGYNEQFF. CDR3 sequence (DNA): TGTGCCACCAAAACGCGGGGACTAGGCTACAATGAGCAGTTCTTC. Based on the CDR3 plus reference TRBV30 and TRBJ2-1, the full variable domain is SQTIHQWPATLVQPVGSPLSLECTVEGTSNPNLYWYRQAAGRGLQLLFYSVGIGQISSEVPQNLSASRPQDRQFILSSKKLLLSDSGFYLCATKTRGLGYNEQFFGPGTRLTVL.